This is a list of T cell receptor beta chains from one sample in a study of cytomegalovirus exposure and HLA in healthy donors. Sequencing used immunoSEQ multiplex PCR; TCRdb keeps in-frame clones, though not all of them. The sample contains 180,000 or so clones, 77% of which appear only once. Sequenced sample: PBMCs. These receptors were obtained from a man between 18 and 35 years old in good health and CMV-seronegative. The CDR3 runs from the conserved cysteine through the conserved F or W. A D gene is named only where the DNA matches it firmly. Size tells how often a clone was seen (once, few, many) or the class of an expanded clone, and some rows leave it out.

CDR3,DNA,V,D,J,size
CASRGGVNYGYTF,TGTGCCAGCAGGGGCGGGGTAAACTATGGCTACACCTTC,TRBV2,.,TRBJ1-2,.
CASSGTTSGRTYEQFF,TGTGCCAGCAGCGGAACGACTAGCGGGAGAACCTATGAGCAGTTCTTC,TRBV13,TRBD2,TRBJ2-1,few
CASSPGGQGRIFGAYEQYF,TGTGCCAGCAGCCCGGGCGGACAGGGACGAATTTTTGGAGCCTACGAGCAGTACTTC,TRBV14,TRBD1,TRBJ2-7,.
CASSQRGPSGSYEQYF,TGTGCCAGTAGCCAAAGAGGTCCCAGTGGCTCCTACGAGCAGTACTTC,TRBV19,.,TRBJ2-7,few
CASSGDRGTYEQYF,TGCGCCAGCAGCGGTGACAGGGGGACCTACGAGCAGTACTTC,TRBV5-1,TRBD1,TRBJ2-7,.
CASSAGLDAFF,TGTGCCAGCAGCGCAGGGCTGGACGCTTTCTTT,TRBV7-2,.,TRBJ1-1,.
CASSVDSSTEAFF,TGTGCCAGCAGCGTCGACAGTAGCACTGAAGCTTTCTTT,TRBV9,.,TRBJ1-1,.
CASSESASGSSETQYF,TGTGCCAGCAGTGAGTCGGCTAGCGGGAGTTCAGAGACCCAGTACTTC,TRBV6-1,TRBD2,TRBJ2-5,.
CASSLAGGTGELFF,TGCGCCAGCAGCTTGGCCGGGGGCACCGGGGAGCTGTTTTTT,TRBV5-1,.,TRBJ2-2,.
CASSPGWVAVYEQYF,TGCGCCAGCAGCCCCGGGTGGGTAGCGGTCTACGAGCAGTACTTC,TRBV4-3,.,TRBJ2-7,.
CASSEAPRGYEQYF,TGTGCCAGCAGTGAAGCGCCCCGAGGGTACGAGCAGTACTTC,TRBV6-1,.,TRBJ2-7,few
CASSHLVQGVNTEAFF,TGCGCCAGCAGCCACCTTGTACAGGGAGTGAACACTGAAGCTTTCTTT,TRBV4-3,.,TRBJ1-1,.
CASSLGQGYTEAFF,TGCGCCAGCAGCTTGGGGCAGGGATACACTGAAGCTTTCTTT,TRBV5-1,.,TRBJ1-1,.
CAWSEWSAPTGELFF,TGTGCCTGGAGTGAGTGGAGTGCCCCCACCGGGGAGCTGTTTTTT,TRBV30,.,TRBJ2-2,.
CASSFAIQGSPLHF,TGTGCCAGCAGCTTCGCTATACAGGGTTCACCCCTCCACTTT,TRBV7-9,.,TRBJ1-6,.
CASSWPGLAPYNEQFF,TGTGCCAGCAGCTGGCCGGGACTAGCCCCCTACAATGAGCAGTTCTTC,TRBV5-4,TRBD2,TRBJ2-1,.
CATSRVTGVGSSTEAFF,TGTGCCACCAGCAGAGTTACGGGGGTTGGATCGAGCACTGAAGCTTTCTTT,TRBV15,.,TRBJ1-1,.
CASSQEGGYNEQFF,TGCGCCAGCAGCCAAGAGGGGGGCTACAATGAGCAGTTCTTC,TRBV4-3,.,TRBJ2-1,.
CASKRGQGTDSNQPQHF,TGTGCCAGTAAAAGGGGACAGGGGACCGATAGCAATCAGCCCCAGCATTTT,TRBV19,TRBD1,TRBJ1-5,.
CASIETLAGGKYEQFF,TGTGCCAGCATCGAGACCCTAGCGGGAGGAAAGTATGAGCAGTTCTTC,TRBV2,TRBD2,TRBJ2-1,.